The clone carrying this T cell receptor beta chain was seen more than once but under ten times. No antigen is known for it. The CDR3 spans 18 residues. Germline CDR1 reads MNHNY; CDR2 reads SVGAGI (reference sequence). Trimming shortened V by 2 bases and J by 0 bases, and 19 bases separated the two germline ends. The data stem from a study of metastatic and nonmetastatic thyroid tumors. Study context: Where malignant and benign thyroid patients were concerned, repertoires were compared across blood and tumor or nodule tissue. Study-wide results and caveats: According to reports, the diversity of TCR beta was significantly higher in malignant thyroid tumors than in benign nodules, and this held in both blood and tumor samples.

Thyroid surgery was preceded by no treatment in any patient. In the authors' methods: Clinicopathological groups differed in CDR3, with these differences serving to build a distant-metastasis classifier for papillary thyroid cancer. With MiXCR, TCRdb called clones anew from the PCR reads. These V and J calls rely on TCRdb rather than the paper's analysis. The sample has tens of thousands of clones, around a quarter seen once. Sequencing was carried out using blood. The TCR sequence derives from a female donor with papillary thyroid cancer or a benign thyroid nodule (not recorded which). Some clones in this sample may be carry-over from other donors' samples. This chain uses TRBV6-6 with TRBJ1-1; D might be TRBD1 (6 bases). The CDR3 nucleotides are TGTGCCAGCAGTTACCCGGGGGGCAGGGTGAACCTGAACACTGAAGCTTTCTTT. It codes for CASSYPGGRVNLNTEAFF.